This record covers a single T cell receptor (beta chain). Generated by immunoSEQ multiplex PCR, the TCRdb table keeps only in-frame clones and is missing some. There are some 74,000 clones in the sample; approximately 92% occur only once, and roughly 3.9% lies in the top ten. V was clipped by 1 base and J by 4 bases, with 12 bases between them. The CDR3 has 15 residues. From germline, CDR1 is SGHRS and CDR2 YFSETQ. The data are from a study of T cell changes during pregnancy in multiple sclerosis. The clonotype was recovered from a female donor in good health, enrolled as a control in a pregnancy study. The sequencing used peripheral blood, collected after pregnancy. This chain links TRBV5-1 with TRBJ2-1; D unresolved. The DNA for the CDR3 is TGCGCCAGCAGCTTGAATACAGCTATTTACAATGAGCAGTTCTTC. Protein product: CASSLNTAIYNEQFF.